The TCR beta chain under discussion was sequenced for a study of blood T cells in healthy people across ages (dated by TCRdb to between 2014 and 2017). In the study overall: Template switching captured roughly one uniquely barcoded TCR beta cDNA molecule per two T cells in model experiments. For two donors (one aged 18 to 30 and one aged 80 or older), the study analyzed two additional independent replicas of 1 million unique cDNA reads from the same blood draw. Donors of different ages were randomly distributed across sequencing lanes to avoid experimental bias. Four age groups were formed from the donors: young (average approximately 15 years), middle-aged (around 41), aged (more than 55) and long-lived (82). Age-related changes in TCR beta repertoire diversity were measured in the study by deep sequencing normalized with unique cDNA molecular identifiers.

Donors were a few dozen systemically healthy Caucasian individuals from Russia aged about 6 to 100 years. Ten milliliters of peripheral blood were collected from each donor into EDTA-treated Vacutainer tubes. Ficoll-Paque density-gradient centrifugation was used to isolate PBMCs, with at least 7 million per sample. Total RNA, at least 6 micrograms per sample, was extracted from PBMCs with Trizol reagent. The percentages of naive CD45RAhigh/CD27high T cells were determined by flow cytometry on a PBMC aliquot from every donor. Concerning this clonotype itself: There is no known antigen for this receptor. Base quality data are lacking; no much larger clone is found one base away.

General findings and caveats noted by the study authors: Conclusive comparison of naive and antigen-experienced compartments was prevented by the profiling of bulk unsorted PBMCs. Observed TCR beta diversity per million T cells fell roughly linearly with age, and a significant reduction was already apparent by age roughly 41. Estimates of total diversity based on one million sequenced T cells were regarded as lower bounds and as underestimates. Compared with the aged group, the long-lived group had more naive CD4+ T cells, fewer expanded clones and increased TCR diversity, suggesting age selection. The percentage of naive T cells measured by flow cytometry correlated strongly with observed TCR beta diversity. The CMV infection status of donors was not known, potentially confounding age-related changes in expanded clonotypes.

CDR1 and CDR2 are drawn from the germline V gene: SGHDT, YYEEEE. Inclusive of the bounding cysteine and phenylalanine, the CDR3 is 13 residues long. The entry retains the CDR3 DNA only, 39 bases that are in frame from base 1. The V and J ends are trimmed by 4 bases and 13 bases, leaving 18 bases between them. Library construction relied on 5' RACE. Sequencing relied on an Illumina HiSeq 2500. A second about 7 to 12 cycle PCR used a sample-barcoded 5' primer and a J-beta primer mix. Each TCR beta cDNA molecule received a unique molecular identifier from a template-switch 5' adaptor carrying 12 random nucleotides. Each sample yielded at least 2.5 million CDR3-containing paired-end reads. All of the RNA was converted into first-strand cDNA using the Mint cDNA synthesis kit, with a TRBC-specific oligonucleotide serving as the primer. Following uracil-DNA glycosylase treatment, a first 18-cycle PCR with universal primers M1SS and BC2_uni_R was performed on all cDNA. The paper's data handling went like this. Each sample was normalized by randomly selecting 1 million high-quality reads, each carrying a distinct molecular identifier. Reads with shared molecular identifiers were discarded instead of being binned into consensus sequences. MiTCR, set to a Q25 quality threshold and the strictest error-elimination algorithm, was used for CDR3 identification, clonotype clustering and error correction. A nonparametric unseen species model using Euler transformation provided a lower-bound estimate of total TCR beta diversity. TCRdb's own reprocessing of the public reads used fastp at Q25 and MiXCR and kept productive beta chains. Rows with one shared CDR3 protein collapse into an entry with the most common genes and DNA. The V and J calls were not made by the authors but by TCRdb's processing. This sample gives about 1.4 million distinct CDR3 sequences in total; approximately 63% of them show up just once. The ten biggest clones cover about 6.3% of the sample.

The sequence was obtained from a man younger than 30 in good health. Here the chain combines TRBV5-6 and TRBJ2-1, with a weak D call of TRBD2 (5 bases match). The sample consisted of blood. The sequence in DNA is TGTGCCAGCAGCGTGGGGTTAGAGGGAAATCAGTTCTTC. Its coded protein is CASSVGLEGNQFF.